The 6 T cell receptor beta chains given below trace back to one sample, sequenced in a study of shared clonotypes between healthy human individuals. Only in-frame clones appear in the TCRdb table, and some are missing; sequencing was by immunoSEQ multiplex PCR. This sample has almost 700,000 clones, with roughly nine tenths found just once. Naive CD8 cells, CD45RO-negative and positively selected for CCR7, excluded terminally differentiated effector memory CD45RA+ cells. Input material: naive CD8+ T cells sorted from blood. Receptors were obtained from a man aged 25-40 years in good health.

This chain uses TRBV10-3 with TRBJ1-4; TRBD1 matches at 9 bases. CDR3 length equals 14 residues. The germline gives CDR1 ENHRY, CDR2 SYGVKD. The junction had 9 bases not matched to a gene; V was cut back by 8 bases and J by 8 bases. In DNA, the CDR3 is TGTGCCATCGGCCCAGGACAGGGGTACGAAAAACTGTTTTTT. This sequence encodes CAIGPGQGYEKLFF.

The V call is TRBV27, the J call TRBJ2-7; D uncertain. V was trimmed by 0 bases and J by 3 bases, leaving 9 bases between them. CDR3 length equals 14 residues. CDR1 is MNHEY and CDR2 is SMNVEV in the germline V gene (reference sequence). The CDR3 nucleotides read TGTGCCAGCAGTTTATCGGTCGGCATCTACGAGCAGTACTTC. Translated, it gives CASSLSVGIYEQYF.

The chain has TRBV27 and TRBJ1-4; 7 bases line up with TRBD1. The V segment lost 5 bases and the J segment 1 base; nucleotides outside the gene matches: 7. This CDR3 comprises 16 residues. Looked up from germline, CDR1 is MNHEY and CDR2 is SMNVEV (reference sequence). The CDR3 DNA sequence: TGTGCCAGCAGTACCGGGACAGACCTAACTAATGAAAAACTGTTTTTT. As protein: CASSTGTDLTNEKLFF.

The table lists this clone with a count of one. The chain combines TRBV6-1 with TRBJ1-4; tentatively, D is TRBD1 (6 bases). The germline V gene has CDR1 MNHNS and CDR2 SASEGT. V lost 6 bases and J lost 0, with 11 bases in between. The CDR3 consists of 15 residues. The CDR3 DNA reads TGTGCCAGCAGAGGGGGACTCGCAACTAATGAAAAACTGTTTTTT. Protein sequence: CASRGGLATNEKLFF.

The chain joins TRBV7-9 to TRBJ1-5; the match to TRBD1 covers 7 bases. The CDR3 extends over 15 amino acids. Germline V gives CDR1 SEHNR, CDR2 FQNEAQ (reference sequence). V lost 5 bases and J lost 6; bases outside the gene matches: 10. DNA for the CDR3: TGTGCCAGCAGCCACGGGCAGGGGGGCGGTCAGCCCCAGCATTTT. Protein sequence: CASSHGQGGGQPQHF.

V is TRBV19 and J is TRBJ1-2, with D tentatively TRBD1 (5 bases). From germline, CDR1 is LNHDA and CDR2 SQIVND (reference sequence). The CDR3 has 13 residues. The V and J ends lost 8 bases and 3 bases respectively, with 13 bases between them. This CDR3 is CASEGGVDYGYTF. The DNA of the CDR3 is TGTGCCAGTGAGGGAGGGGTTGACTATGGCTACACCTTC.